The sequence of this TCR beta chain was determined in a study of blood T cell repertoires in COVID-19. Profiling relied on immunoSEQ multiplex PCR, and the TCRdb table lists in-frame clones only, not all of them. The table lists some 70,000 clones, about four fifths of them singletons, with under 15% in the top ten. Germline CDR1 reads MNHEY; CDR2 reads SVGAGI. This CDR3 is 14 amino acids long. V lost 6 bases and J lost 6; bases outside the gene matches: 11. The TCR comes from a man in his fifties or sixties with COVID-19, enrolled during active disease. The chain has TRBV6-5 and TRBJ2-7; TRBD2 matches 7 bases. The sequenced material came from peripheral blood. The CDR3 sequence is CASRRGGGQIEQYF. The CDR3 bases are TGTGCCAGCAGGCGGGGCGGGGGTCAGATCGAGCAGTACTTC.